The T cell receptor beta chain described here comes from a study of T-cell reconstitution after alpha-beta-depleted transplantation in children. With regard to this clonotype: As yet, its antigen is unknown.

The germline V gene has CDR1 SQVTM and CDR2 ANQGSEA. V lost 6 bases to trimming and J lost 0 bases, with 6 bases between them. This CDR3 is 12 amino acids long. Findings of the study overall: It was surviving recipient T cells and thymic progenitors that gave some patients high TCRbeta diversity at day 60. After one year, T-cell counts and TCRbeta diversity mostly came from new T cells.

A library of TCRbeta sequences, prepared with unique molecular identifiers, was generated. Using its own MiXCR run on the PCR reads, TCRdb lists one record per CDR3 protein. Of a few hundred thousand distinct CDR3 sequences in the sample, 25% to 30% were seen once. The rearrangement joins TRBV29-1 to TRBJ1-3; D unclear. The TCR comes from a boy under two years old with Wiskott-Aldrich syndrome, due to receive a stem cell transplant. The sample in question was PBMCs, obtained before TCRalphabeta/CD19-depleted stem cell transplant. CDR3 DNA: TGCAGCGTCAAGAGCTCTGGAAACACCATATATTTT. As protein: CSVKSSGNTIYF.